This T cell receptor beta chain was sequenced during a study of T cells in Graves' hyperthyroidism and ophthalmopathy (dated by TCRdb to between 2017 and 2020). With regard to the full study: Peripheral blood samples were taken at the time of initial diagnosis, prior to any treatment. The study also compared thyroid tissue and blood T-cell repertoires from about 6 Graves' hyperthyroidism patients. Following sampling, methimazole starting at 30 mg daily was given to hyperthyroidism patients, and high-dose intravenous methylprednisolone was given to ophthalmopathy patients. An independent validation cohort of around 19 hyperthyroidism patients and about 16 patients who later progressed to ophthalmopathy tested prospective prediction of ophthalmopathy. The 100 discovery patients were randomly divided into training and test sets at a 7:3 ratio. To identify TCR V-J signatures that set the groups apart, the researchers used a discovery cohort of 90 to 100 patients, made up of some 41 with Graves' ophthalmopathy and some 56 with stable Graves' hyperthyroidism. TCR Vbeta CDR3 sequencing of 120 to 150 peripheral blood samples (43 ophthalmopathy, around 80 hyperthyroidism and some 17 progressor patients) is reported in the paper. Broader findings and caveats from the paper: Blood samples also contained most of the expanded thyroid clonotypes (frequency above 0.001), which suggests that blood repertoires may reflect thyroid immune responses. No statistical method was used to fix the sample size in advance, and group allocation was not hidden from the investigators. Ophthalmopathy was separated from stable hyperthyroidism by a 13 V-J signature model, with over 85% sensitivity and roughly 84% specificity obtained in cross-validation and 80%/75% obtained in testing. In validation, the model predicted progression to ophthalmopathy with approximately 71% sensitivity and less than 80% specificity, a median of roughly seven months before onset.

For this clonotype: Its antigen has not been determined. No base-level quality is on record; no much larger clone is a single base apart.

Moderately to severely active disease, a Clinical Activity Score of at least 3, a NOSPECS grade of at least 4, and a duration under 3 months were present in ophthalmopathy patients. Patients with uncontrolled infections, other autoimmune diseases, pregnancy or lactation were excluded. Diagnoses were established on the basis of clinical symptoms, serum thyroxine and TRAb, thyroid ultrasound, and orbital computed tomography. PBMCs were separated from 10 ml of fresh peripheral blood using Ficoll-Paque density gradient centrifugation. Total RNA was extracted with Trizol reagent, and quality was checked on an Agilent 2100 Bioanalyzer. The CDR3 measures 15 amino acids from cysteine to phenylalanine. Solely the CDR3 DNA is kept, with 45 bases framed from the first base. For this chain, trimming is 5 bases at the V end and 7 bases at the J end, and the number of junction bases without a gene match is 9. In the germline V gene, CDR1 corresponds to SGHAT and CDR2 to FQNNGV.

Amplification of TCR beta CDR3 regions was carried out from RNA transcripts. The first round of RT-PCR for the TCR CDR3 was performed with the HTBI primer set and the Qiagen OneStep RT-PCR kit. A second multiplex PCR round built the libraries, followed by size selection and purification. Paired-end sequencing of the libraries was performed with 100 bp reads on an Illumina HiSeq2000. The study's own analysis went as follows. Raw data were processed with SOAPnuke, discarding reads with adapters, uncalled bases, mean Phred below 15, or no exact constant-primer or identifier match. High-quality paired reads were merged with COPE v1.2.5, and unique nucleotide sequences were defined as clonotypes. Clonotypes were aligned to IMGT TRBV, TRBD and TRBJ reference segments using MiTCR v1.1. The analysis was restricted to V-J combinations with a frequency above 0.0001, which together covered 99.2% of the repertoires. The TCS score was defined as F50 (clonal expansion) divided by E x V (chaos), with BLOSUM62-based TCRdist calculated between CDR3 peptides within each V-J. Welch's t-statistics and random forest reduced approximately 520 V-J features to about 12, which were used in a naive Bayes classifier (R e1071). The public reads were run again by TCRdb, first through fastp at Q25 and then through MiXCR, and only productive beta chains were kept. All rows with the same CDR3 protein become a single entry with the most common DNA and genes. V and J calls and clone size were set by TCRdb, not the authors. For this sample there are 620,000 or so distinct CDR3 sequences; more than 12% appear just once. In total, the top ten clones hold under 15% of the sample.

The clonotype originates from a woman between 50 and 59 years old with Graves' ophthalmopathy. Rearrangement joined TRBV11-2 to TRBJ2-1, with 9 bases matching TRBD2. Sequenced: blood. This receptor carries the CDR3 CASSQEREERNEQFF. The nucleotide sequence reads as follows: TGTGCCAGCAGCCAGGAGCGGGAGGAGCGGAATGAGCAGTTCTTC.